This TCR beta chain was sequenced during a study of blood T cells in healthy people across ages. Study background: Researchers report that template switching captured about one barcoded beta molecule per two T cells.

The second PCR ran roughly 7 to 12 cycles with a sample-barcoded 5' primer and J-beta primers. TCRdb fed the 5' RACE reads into MiXCR, producing one record per CDR3 protein. Among over 600,000 distinct CDR3 sequences, about 45% were seen once, and the ten largest hold over 15%. This clonotype came up a few times. Its antigen remains unknown. Study results and caveats: Long-lived and aged donors differed, with more naive CD4+ cells and higher diversity in the long-lived.

CDR1 and CDR2 from the germline V gene are SGDLS and YYNGEE. Trimming removed 3 bases from V and 1 base from J, with 9 bases in between. CDR3 length: 14 residues. V is TRBV9 and J is TRBJ2-3, with no clear D. Sequencing was carried out using blood. This receptor was taken from a man of 80 years or more in good health. CDR3 in amino acids: CASSEDGGTDTQYF. DNA of the CDR3: TGTGCCAGCAGCGAGGATGGGGGCACAGATACGCAGTATTTT.